These T cell receptor beta chains were read from a single sample in a study of blood T cell repertoires in COVID-19. Some clones are missing from TCRdb's copy, which holds only in-frame ones; the method was immunoSEQ multiplex PCR. The table has about 68,000 clones, about 90% seen once. Material: peripheral blood. The receptors derive from a middle-aged man with COVID-19, enrolled during active disease. Both conserved end residues are part of each CDR3. The order of the fields is clone size, V gene, J gene, D gene, CDR3 DNA, CDR3 protein. D genes are given only for firm matches. Where a row states a size, it is once, few, many or the class of an expanded clone; other rows omit it.

.	TRBV6-5	TRBJ2-7	TRBD1	TGTGCCAGCAGTTACTCGAAACGGACAGGGGGCTACGAGCAGTACTTC	CASSYSKRTGGYEQYF
.	TRBV2	TRBJ2-3	.	TGTGCCAGCAGGGAAAGCCTATTCGCAGATACGCAGTATTTT	CASRESLFADTQYF
.	TRBV19	TRBJ2-3	TRBD1	TGTGCCAGTAGTATGACAGGGGGAGGAGATACGCAGTATTTT	CASSMTGGGDTQYF
.	TRBV4-1	TRBJ1-1	.	TGCGCCAGCAGCCAAGAACCGGCAGGGGCCACTGAAGCTTTCTTT	CASSQEPAGATEAFF
.	TRBV6-5	TRBJ2-7	.	TGTGCCAGCAGTTCTCCGGGACAGCGGGCGCAGTACTTC	CASSSPGQRAQYF
.	TRBV15	TRBJ2-4	.	TGTGCCACCAGCAGTGATACTTGGAACATTCAGTACTTC	CATSSDTWNIQYF
.	TRBV6-5	TRBJ2-1	TRBD2	TGTGCCAGCAGCGGGGCGGGGGGTGCTAGCTTTGAGCAGTTCTTC	CASSGAGGASFEQFF
.	TRBV19	TRBJ2-5	.	TGTGCCAGTAGTATAGGAGCGAGGGAGGAGACCCAGTACTTC	CASSIGAREETQYF
once	TRBV10-3	TRBJ1-1	TRBD1	TGTGCCATCAGTGAGTCCGGAGGGGGACAGATGAACACTGAAGCTTTCTTT	CAISESGGGQMNTEAFF
few	TRBV11-3	TRBJ2-2	.	TGTGCCAGCAGCATCAACAGGGACACCGGGGAGCTGTTTTTT	CASSINRDTGELFF
.	TRBV7-9	TRBJ2-7	TRBD2	TGTGCCAGCAGCTTAGGACTAGCGGGTCCCTCCTACGAGCAGTACTTC	CASSLGLAGPSYEQYF